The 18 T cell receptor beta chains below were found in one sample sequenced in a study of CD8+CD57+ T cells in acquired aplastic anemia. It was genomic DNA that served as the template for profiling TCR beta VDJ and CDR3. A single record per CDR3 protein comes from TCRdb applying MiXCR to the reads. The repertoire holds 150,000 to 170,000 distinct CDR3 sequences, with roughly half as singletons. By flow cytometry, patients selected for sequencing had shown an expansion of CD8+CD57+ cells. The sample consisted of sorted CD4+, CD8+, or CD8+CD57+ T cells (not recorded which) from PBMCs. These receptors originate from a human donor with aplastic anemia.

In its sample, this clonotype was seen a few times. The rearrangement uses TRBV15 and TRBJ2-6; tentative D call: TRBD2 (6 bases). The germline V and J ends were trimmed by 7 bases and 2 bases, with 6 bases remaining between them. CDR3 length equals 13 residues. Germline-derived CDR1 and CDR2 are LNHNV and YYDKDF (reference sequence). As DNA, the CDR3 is TGTGCCACCACGGGAGCTGGGGCCAACGTCCTGACTTTC. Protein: CATTGAGANVLTF.

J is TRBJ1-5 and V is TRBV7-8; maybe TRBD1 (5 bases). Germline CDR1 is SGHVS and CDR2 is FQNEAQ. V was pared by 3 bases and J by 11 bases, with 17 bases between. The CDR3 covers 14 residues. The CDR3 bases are TGTGCCAGCAGCTTGTGGGGGATCAAGGAGACCCAGCATTTT. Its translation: CASSLWGIKETQHF.

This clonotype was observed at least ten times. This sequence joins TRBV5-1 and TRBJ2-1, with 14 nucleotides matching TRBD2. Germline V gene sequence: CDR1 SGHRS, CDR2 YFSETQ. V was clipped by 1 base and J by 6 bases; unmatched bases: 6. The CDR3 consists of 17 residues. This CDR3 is CASSLQRGLAGGNEQFF. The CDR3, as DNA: TGCGCCAGCAGCTTGCAAAGAGGACTAGCGGGGGGCAATGAGCAGTTCTTC.

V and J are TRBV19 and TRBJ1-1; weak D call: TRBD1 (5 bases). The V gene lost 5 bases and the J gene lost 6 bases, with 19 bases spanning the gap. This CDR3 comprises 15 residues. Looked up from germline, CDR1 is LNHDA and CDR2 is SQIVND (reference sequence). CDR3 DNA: TGTGCCAGTAGTCCAGCCCCTCAGGGATTTGCTGAAGCTTTCTTT. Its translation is CASSPAPQGFAEAFF.

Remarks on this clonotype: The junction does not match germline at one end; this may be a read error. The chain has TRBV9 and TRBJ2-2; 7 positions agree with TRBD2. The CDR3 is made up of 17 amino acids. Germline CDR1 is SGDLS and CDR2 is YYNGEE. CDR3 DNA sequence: TGTGCCAGCAGCGTAAGCGGGGCTACTGCTTACACCGGGGAGCTATTTTTT. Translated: CASSVSGATAYTGELFF.

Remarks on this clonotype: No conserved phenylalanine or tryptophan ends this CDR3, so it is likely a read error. CDR3 coding DNA: TGTGCCATCAGTCCCACCCCAGTAATACAGGGGGCAGACTATGGCTACACCCTC. Its translation: CAISPTPVIQGADYGYTL. The chain is built from TRBV10-3 and TRBJ1-2; TRBD1 matches at 9 bases. Germline V gene sequence: CDR1 ENHRY, CDR2 SYGVKD. CDR3 size: 18 residues. V gave up 5 bases and J gave up 3 bases; unmatched junction bases: 16.

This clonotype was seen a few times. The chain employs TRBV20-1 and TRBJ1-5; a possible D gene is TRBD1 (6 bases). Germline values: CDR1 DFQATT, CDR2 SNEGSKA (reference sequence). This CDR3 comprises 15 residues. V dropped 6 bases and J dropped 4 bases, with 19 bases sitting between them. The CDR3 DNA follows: TGCAGTGCCACGCTTTTGGGGGCGAGTAATCAGCCCCAGCATTTT. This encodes CSATLLGASNQPQHF.

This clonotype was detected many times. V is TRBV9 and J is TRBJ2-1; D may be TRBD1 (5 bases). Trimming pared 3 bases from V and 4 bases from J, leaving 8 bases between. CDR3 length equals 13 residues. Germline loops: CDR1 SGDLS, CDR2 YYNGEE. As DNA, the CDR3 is TGTGCCAGCAGCGGTAGACAGTACAATGAGCAGTTCTTC. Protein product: CASSGRQYNEQFF.

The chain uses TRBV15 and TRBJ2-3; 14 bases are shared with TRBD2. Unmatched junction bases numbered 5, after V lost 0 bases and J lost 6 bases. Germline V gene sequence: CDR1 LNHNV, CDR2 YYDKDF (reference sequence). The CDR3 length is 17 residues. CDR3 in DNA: TGTGCCACCAGCAGAGACTGGACTAGCGGGAGGACGGATACGCAGTATTTT. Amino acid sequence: CATSRDWTSGRTDTQYF.

The chain's CDR3 is CASRTYLPYEQFF. As DNA, the CDR3 is TGTGCCTCAAGGACCTACCTTCCCTACGAGCAGTTCTTC. The rearrangement links TRBV2 to TRBJ2-7; no clear D gene. Near its end, the DNA agrees better with TRBJ2-1, so the J call may be wrong. Germline V gives CDR1 SNHLY, CDR2 FYNNEI. The CDR3 loop spans 13 amino acids.

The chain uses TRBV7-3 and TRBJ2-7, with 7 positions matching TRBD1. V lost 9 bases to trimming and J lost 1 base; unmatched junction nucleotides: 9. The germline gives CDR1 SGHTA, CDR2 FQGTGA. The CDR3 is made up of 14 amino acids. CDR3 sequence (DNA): TGTGCCAGTAGTAAACCGGGACAGTCCTACGAGCAGTACTTC. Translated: CASSKPGQSYEQYF.

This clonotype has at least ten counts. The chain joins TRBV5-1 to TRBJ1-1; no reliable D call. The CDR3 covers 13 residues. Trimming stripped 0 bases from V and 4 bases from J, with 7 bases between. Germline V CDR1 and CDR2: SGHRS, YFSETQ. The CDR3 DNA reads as TGCGCCAGCAGCTTGGATCTGGGCACTGAAGCTTTCTTT. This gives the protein CASSLDLGTEAFF.

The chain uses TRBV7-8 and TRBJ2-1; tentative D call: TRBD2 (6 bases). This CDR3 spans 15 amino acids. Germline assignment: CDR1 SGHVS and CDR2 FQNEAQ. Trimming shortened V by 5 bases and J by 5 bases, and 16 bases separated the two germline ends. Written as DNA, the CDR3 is TGTGCCAGCAGCCCCACCGGAGGGCGAAACAATGAGCAGTTCTTC. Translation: CASSPTGGRNNEQFF.

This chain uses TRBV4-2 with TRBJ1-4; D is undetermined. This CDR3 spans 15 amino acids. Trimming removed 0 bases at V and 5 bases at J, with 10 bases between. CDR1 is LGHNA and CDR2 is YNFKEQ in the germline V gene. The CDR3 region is CASSQERAVNEKLFF. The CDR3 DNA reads TGTGCCAGCAGCCAAGAAAGGGCCGTGAATGAAAAACTGTTTTTT.

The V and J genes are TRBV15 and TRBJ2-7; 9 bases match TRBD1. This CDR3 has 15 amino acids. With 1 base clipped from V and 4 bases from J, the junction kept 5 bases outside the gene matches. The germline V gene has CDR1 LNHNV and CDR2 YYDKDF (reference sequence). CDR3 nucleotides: TGTGCCACCAGCAGAGCGAAGGACAGGGGTTACGAGCAGTACTTC. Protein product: CATSRAKDRGYEQYF.

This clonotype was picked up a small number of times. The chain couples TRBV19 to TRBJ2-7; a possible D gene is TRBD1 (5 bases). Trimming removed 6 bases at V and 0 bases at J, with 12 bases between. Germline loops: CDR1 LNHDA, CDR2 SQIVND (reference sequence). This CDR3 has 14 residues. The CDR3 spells CASRKGSDSYEQYF. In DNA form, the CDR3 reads TGTGCCAGTAGGAAGGGGTCGGACTCCTACGAGCAGTACTTC.

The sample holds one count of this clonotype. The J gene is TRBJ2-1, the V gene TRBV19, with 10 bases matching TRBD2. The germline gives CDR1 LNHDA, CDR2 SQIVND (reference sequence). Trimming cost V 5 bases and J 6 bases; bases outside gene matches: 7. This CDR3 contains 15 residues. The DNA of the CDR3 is TGTGCCAGTAGTTCATCTAGCGGGGGACCCAATGAGCAGTTCTTC. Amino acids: CASSSSSGGPNEQFF.

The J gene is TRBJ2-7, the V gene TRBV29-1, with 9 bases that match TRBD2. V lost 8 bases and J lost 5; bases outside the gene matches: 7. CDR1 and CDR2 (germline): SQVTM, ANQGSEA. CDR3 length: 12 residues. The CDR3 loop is CSTYSGSHEQYF. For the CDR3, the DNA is TGCAGCACTTATAGCGGGAGTCACGAGCAGTACTTC.